The TCR beta chain described here comes from a study of blood T cells in healthy people across ages. General study results and limits: With donor CMV status unknown, expanded clonotype changes were possibly confounded.

It was with a sample-barcoded 5' primer and a J-beta primer mix that a second PCR of about 7 to 12 cycles was run. TCRdb ran MiXCR on the 5' RACE reads and lists one entry per CDR3 protein. The sample holds 750,000 or so distinct CDR3 sequences, around a quarter seen once. As concerns this clonotype: Its antigen remains unknown.

The CDR3 runs to 14 residues. The junction had 5 bases not matched to a gene; V was cut back by 3 bases and J by 3 bases. Germline-derived CDR1 and CDR2 are SQVTM and ANQGSEA. These data also featured in a second study, about T cells of mothers and their children. From that report: cDNA was synthesized from all extracted RNA at roughly 1.5 ug per reaction. Related mother and child pairs showed slightly greater overlap (not significant) than unrelated pairs did. Persistent microchimeric T cell clones were not found at ~100 per million sensitivity.

The V and J genes are TRBV29-1 and TRBJ2-3, with 8 positions matching TRBD1. The clonotype comes from a boy aged 5-17 years in good health. The sequenced sample consisted of blood. The CDR3 sequence is CSVEDRDRTDTQYF. The CDR3 coding sequence is TGCAGCGTTGAGGACAGGGATCGGACAGATACGCAGTATTTT.